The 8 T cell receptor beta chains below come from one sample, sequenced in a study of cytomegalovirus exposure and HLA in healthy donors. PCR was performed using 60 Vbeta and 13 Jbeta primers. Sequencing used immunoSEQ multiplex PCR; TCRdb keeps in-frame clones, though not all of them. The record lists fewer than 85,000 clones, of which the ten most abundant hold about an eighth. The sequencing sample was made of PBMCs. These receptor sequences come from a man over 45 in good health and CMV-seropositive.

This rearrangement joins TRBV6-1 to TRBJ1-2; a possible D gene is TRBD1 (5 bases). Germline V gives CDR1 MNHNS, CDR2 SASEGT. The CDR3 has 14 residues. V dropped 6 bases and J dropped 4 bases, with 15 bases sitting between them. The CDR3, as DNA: TGTGCCAGCAGCGACCTCCGGACAACCTATGGCTACACCTTC. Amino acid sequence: CASSDLRTTYGYTF.

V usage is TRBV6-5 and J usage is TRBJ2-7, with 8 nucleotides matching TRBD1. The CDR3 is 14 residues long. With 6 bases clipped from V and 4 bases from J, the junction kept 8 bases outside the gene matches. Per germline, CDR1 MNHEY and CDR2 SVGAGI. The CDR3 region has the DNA TGTGCCAGCAGCTCCCACAGGGGGTTGTACGAGCAGTACTTC. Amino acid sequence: CASSSHRGLYEQYF.

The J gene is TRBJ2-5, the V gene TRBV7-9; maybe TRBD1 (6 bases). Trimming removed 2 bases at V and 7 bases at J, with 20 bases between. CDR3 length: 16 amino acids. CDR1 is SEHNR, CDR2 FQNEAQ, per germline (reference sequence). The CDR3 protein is CASSLSASLQGGTQYF. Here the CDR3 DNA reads TGTGCCAGCAGCTTAAGTGCGAGCCTCCAAGGGGGGACCCAGTACTTC.

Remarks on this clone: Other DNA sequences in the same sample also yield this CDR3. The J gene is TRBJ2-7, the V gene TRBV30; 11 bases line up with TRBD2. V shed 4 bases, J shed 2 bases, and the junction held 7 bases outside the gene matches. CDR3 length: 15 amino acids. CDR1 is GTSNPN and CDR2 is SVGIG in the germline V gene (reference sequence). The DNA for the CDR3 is TGTGCCTGGATCCCTAGCGGGGGGACTCCCTACGAGCAGTACGTC. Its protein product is CAWIPSGGTPYEQYV.

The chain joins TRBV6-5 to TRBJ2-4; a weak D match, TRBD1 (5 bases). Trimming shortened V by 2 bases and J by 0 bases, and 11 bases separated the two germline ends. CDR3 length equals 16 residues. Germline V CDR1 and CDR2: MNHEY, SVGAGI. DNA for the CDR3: TGTGCCAGCAGTTACGGGCAGGGTGCAGCCAAAAACATTCAGTACTTC. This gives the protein CASSYGQGAAKNIQYF.

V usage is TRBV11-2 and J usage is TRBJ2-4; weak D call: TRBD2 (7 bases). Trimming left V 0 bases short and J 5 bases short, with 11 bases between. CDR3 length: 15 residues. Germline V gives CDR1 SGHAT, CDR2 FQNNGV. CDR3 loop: CASSLDRGAENIQYF. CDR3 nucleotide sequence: TGTGCCAGCAGCTTAGATCGGGGGGCCGAAAACATTCAGTACTTC.

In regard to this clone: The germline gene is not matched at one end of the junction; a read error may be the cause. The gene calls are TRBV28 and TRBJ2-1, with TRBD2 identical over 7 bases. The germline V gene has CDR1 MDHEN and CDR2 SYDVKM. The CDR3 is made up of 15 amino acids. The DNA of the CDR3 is TGTGCCAGCAGTTTCGAGGGAGGGCCACACAATGAGCGGTTCTTC. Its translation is CASSFEGGPHNERFF. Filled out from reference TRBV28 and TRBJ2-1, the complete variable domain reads DVKVTQSSRYLVKRTGEKVFLECVQDMDHENMFWYRQDPGLGLRLIYFSYDVKMKEKGDIPEGYSVSREKKERFSLILESASTNQTSMYLCASSFEGGPHNERFFGPGTRLTVL.

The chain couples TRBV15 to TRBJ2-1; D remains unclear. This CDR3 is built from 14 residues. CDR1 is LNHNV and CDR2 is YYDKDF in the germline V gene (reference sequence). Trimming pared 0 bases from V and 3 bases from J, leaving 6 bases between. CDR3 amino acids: CATSRDPLYNEQFF. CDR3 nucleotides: TGTGCCACCAGCAGAGATCCCCTCTACAATGAGCAGTTCTTC.